This TCR beta chain was found in a study of blood T cell repertoires in COVID-19. At the level of the study: Specimens from acute and convalescent COVID-19 originated in the United States, Italy and Spain. PBMCs, B-cell-depleted T cells, or T cells were the source of the cDNA or gDNA that made up the material.

The ends lost 5 bases at V and 2 bases at J; junction bases unmatched: 9. Germline lookup yields CDR1 SGHTA and CDR2 FQGTGA. The CDR3 is 17 residues long. Seattle patients were enrolled during active infection and followed longitudinally. As processed by the authors: How many nucleated cells were present was estimated from reference gene primer amplification. TCRdb's copy holds only in-frame clones and misses some; the assay was immunoSEQ multiplex PCR. The V and J calls and clone size are taken from that table; D and trimming were inferred from the DNA. The sample gives some 450,000 clones, approximately 90% of which show up once; 0.75% to 0.85% is in the top ten.

The TCR sequence derives from a man younger than 35 with COVID-19, enrolled during active disease. The chain joins TRBV7-3 to TRBJ2-1, with 10 bases matching TRBD2. Sequencing input: peripheral blood. The CDR3 DNA is TGTGCCAGCAGCCGCACTTCTAGCGGGAGCACCTACAATGAGCAGTTCTTC. Protein: CASSRTSSGSTYNEQFF.